The 18 T cell receptor beta chains below were found in one sample sequenced in a study of regulatory T cells in long-lasting Graves disease. Time point defined: newly diagnosed GD, antithyroid drugs for less than 3 months. Extracted PBMC RNA gave rise to the TCR library. Arm-PCR of CDR3 regions and iRepertoire HTBI primers were the basis on which TCR beta libraries were built. TCRdb reprocessed the multiplex PCR reads with MiXCR, giving one entry per CDR3 protein. Found here are hundreds of thousands of distinct CDR3 sequences, about a sixth of them singletons; the top ten hold roughly 10%. Another study also made use of these data, one on T cells in Graves' hyperthyroidism and ophthalmopathy.

The source was peripheral blood mononuclear cells (PBMCs), collected at new diagnosis, from a patient treated with antithyroid drugs. These receptors came from a woman aged 25 to 39 with Graves disease.

This clonotype occurred a few times. The gene calls are TRBV19 and TRBJ2-1; 10 positions match TRBD2. CDR1 and CDR2 (germline): LNHDA, SQIVND (reference sequence). The J segment lost 4 bases and the V segment lost 5 bases, leaving 8 bases of the junction unmatched. This CDR3 has 16 amino acids. This CDR3 is CASSPLAGDRYNEQFF. For the CDR3, the DNA is TGTGCCAGTAGTCCGCTAGCGGGAGATAGGTACAATGAGCAGTTCTTC.

This chain uses TRBV2 with TRBJ2-7; unclear D gene. The CDR3 sequence is 14 residues long. V lost 6 bases and J lost 1, with 13 bases in between. CDR1 is SNHLY, CDR2 FYNNEI, per germline. CDR3 residues: CASRSNQVSYEQYF. Here the CDR3 DNA reads TGTGCCAGCAGGTCGAACCAGGTATCCTACGAGCAGTACTTC.

This clonotype was detected ten times or more. The chain's CDR3 is CASSQRARSYEQYF. CDR3 bases: TGTGCCAGCAGCCAACGTGCTCGCTCCTACGAGCAGTACTTC. J is TRBJ2-7 and V is TRBV3-1; D gene unclear. Germline CDR1 reads LGHDT; CDR2 reads YNNKEL (reference sequence). CDR3 size: 14 residues. V dropped 2 bases and J dropped 0 bases, with 8 bases sitting between them.

The chain carries TRBV14 and TRBJ2-7; TRBD1 matches at 9 bases. The CDR3 runs 19 residues. The V gene end was trimmed by 0 bases and the J gene end by 6 bases; junction bases not matched to a gene: 18. From germline, CDR1 is SGHDN and CDR2 FVKESK. CDR3 nucleotides: TGTGCCAGCAGCCAAGATCTAGCACTAGGGACAGGGCGTTATAGCGAGCAGTACTTC. Translated: CASSQDLALGTGRYSEQYF.

J is TRBJ2-3 and V is TRBV7-2; 13 nucleotides match TRBD2. This CDR3 is 16 amino acids long. Trimming at V came to 4 bases and at J to 4 bases, leaving 5 bases not matched to a gene. In germline, CDR1 is SGHTA, CDR2 FQGNSA. CDR3 residues: CASSWTSGSQADTQYF. DNA of the CDR3: TGTGCCAGCAGCTGGACTAGCGGGAGCCAAGCAGATACGCAGTATTTT.

V and J are TRBV29-1 and TRBJ2-3, with D possibly matching TRBD2 (6 bases). The CDR3 is made up of 15 amino acids. From germline, CDR1 is SQVTM and CDR2 ANQGSEA. V was shortened by 7 bases and J by 6 bases, with 23 bases between the two germline ends. CDR3 residues: CSARWLAALWDTQYF. DNA for the CDR3: TGCAGCGCCCGGTGGTTAGCGGCCCTCTGGGATACGCAGTATTTT.

The count of this clonotype is one. A clone one base away is much larger, so this may be a read error. J is TRBJ2-1 and V is TRBV29-1, with 10 bases that match TRBD1. This CDR3 spans 16 amino acids. Per the germline V gene, CDR1 is SQVTM and CDR2 is ANQGSEA. The CDR3: CSVARTGGTSYNGQFF. The DNA for the CDR3 is TGCAGCGTTGCTCGGACAGGGGGGACCTCCTACAATGGGCAGTTCTTC.

This clonotype appeared a few times. The chain recombines TRBV27 with TRBJ2-5; D remains unclear. V lost 9 bases, J lost 6 bases, and 8 bases lay in between. The CDR3 contains 10 residues. From germline, CDR1 is MNHEY and CDR2 SMNVEV (reference sequence). The chain's CDR3 is CASRLKTQYF. As DNA, the CDR3 is TGTGCCAGTCGCCTAAAGACCCAGTACTTC.

V usage is TRBV27 and J usage is TRBJ1-5; tentatively, D is TRBD1 (6 bases). The germline V gene encodes CDR1 MNHEY and CDR2 SMNVEV (reference sequence). V was clipped by 5 bases and J by 1 base, with 12 bases between them. This CDR3 contains 15 residues. The CDR3 nucleotides are TGTGCCAGCAGTAAACAGGGTGGGAGCAATCAGCCCCAGCATTTT. It translates to CASSKQGGSNQPQHF.

Of note for this clonotype: Possible read error: a much larger clone is one base away. The genes are TRBV15 and TRBJ1-2, with D uncertain. Per the germline V gene, CDR1 is LNHNV and CDR2 is YYDKDF (reference sequence). The length of the CDR3 is 15 residues. CDR3 sequence: CATSNPFSVYYDYTF. CDR3 nucleotides: TGTGCCACCAGCAATCCTTTCTCGGTTTACTATGACTACACCTTC.

The sample holds many counts of this clonotype. The chain joins TRBV28 to TRBJ2-2, with 7 bases identical to TRBD2. Germline CDR1 and CDR2: MDHEN and SYDVKM. The CDR3 loop spans 15 amino acids. The V gene end was trimmed by 2 bases and the J gene end by 0 bases; junction bases not matched to a gene: 0. Here the CDR3 DNA reads TGTGCCAGCAGTTTAGCGGGAGCGAACACCGGGGAGCTGTTTTTT. It specifies CASSLAGANTGELFF.

Remarks on this clonotype: With a much larger clone just one base away, this may be a read error. The chain couples TRBV12-3 or TRBV12-4 to TRBJ2-7; D may be TRBD1 or TRBD2 (5 bases each). V lost 8 bases, J lost 6 bases, and 20 bases lay in between. The CDR3 totals 14 residues. CDR3 nucleotide sequence: TGTGCCAGCGGCCAGCCGGGAAAGGGGTCCGAGCAGTACTTC. Translation gives CASGQPGKGSEQYF.

The V and J genes are TRBV20-1 and TRBJ2-1; 9 nucleotides agree with TRBD1. The J segment lost 5 bases and the V segment lost 0 bases, leaving 8 bases of the junction unmatched. Germline CDR1 reads DFQATT; CDR2 reads SNEGSKA (reference sequence). The CDR3 is made up of 16 amino acids. The DNA of the CDR3 is TGCAGTGCTAGAGAGGGGGGGACAGGGCAGGACAATGAGCAGTTCTTC. It is translated as CSAREGGTGQDNEQFF.

At least ten counts were recorded for this clonotype. This chain links TRBV20-1 with TRBJ1-5; D remains unclear. The CDR3 extends over 14 amino acids. Trimming removed 3 bases from V and 5 bases from J, with 14 bases in between. Germline values: CDR1 DFQATT, CDR2 SNEGSKA (reference sequence). CDR3: CSASAPGWDQPQHF. The DNA for the CDR3 is TGCAGTGCTAGTGCCCCCGGATGGGATCAGCCCCAGCATTTT.

At least ten counts were recorded for this clonotype. V gene TRBV20-1 combines with J gene TRBJ1-5, with D possibly being TRBD1 (5 bases). The CDR3 is 13 residues long. The V gene lost 4 bases and the J gene lost 4 bases, with 11 bases spanning the gap. The germline V gene has CDR1 DFQATT and CDR2 SNEGSKA (reference sequence). This CDR3 is CSAMGGENQPQHF. The CDR3 region has the DNA TGCAGTGCTATGGGGGGGGAAAATCAGCCCCAGCATTTT.

This clonotype has at least ten counts. V gene TRBV7-2 combines with J gene TRBJ2-7, with 9 bases aligning to TRBD2. Germline V CDR1 and CDR2: SGHTA, FQGNSA. This CDR3 is 17 amino acids long. V dropped 1 base and J dropped 7; count of bases not matched to a gene: 14. For the CDR3, the DNA is TGTGCCAGCAGCTTAGTCGCGGGAGGGCGGTTGCCTTATGAGCAGTACTTC. Translated: CASSLVAGGRLPYEQYF.

This clonotype has just a few counts. The chain combines TRBV4-1 with TRBJ1-2; no clear D gene. Germline V gene lookup returns CDR1 MGHRA and CDR2 YSYEKL. CDR3 length: 13 amino acids. Trimming removed 4 bases at V and 8 bases at J, with 14 bases between. The CDR3 bases are TGCGCCAGCAGCCCTATTTTAGTCGGCGGCTACACCTTC. Amino acid sequence: CASSPILVGGYTF.

The chain couples TRBV7-6 to TRBJ2-5; the match to TRBD1 covers 8 bases. Per the germline V gene, CDR1 is SGHVS and CDR2 is FNYEAQ. V trimming: 1 base; J trimming: 3 bases; junction bases outside the gene matches: 7. The CDR3 extends over 16 amino acids. For the CDR3, the DNA is TGTGCCAGCAGCTTAGACATAGGGACAGGAGAAGAGACCCAGTACTTC. Residues: CASSLDIGTGEETQYF. Full variable domain (missing parts from reference TRBV7-6 and TRBJ2-5): GAGVSQSPRYKVTKRGQDVALRCDPISGHVSLYWYRQALGQGPEFLTYFNYEAQQDKSGLPNDRFSAERPEGSISTLTIQRTEQRDSAMYRCASSLDIGTGEETQYFGPGTRLLVL.